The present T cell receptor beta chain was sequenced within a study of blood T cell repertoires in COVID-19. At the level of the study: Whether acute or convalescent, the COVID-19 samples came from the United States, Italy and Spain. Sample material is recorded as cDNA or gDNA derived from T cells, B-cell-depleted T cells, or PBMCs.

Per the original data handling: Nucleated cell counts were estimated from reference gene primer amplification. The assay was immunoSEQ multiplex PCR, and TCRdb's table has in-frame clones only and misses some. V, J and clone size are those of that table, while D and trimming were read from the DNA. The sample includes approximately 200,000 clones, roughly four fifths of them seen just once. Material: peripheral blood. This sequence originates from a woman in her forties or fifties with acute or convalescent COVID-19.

CDR3 residues: CAISEGGGTFYEQYF. CDR3 coding DNA: TGTGCCATCAGTGAAGGAGGGGGCACCTTCTACGAGCAGTACTTC. The chain combines TRBV10-3 with TRBJ2-7; D is perhaps TRBD1 (7 bases). There are 15 residues in the CDR3. Germline CDR1 and CDR2: ENHRY and SYGVKD. V dropped 3 bases and J dropped 3 bases, with 15 bases sitting between them.